One T cell receptor beta chain is described in this entry. Its antigen remains unknown. CDR3 length equals 14 residues. CDR1 is SGHTA, CDR2 FQGNSA, per germline. Trimming shortened V by 6 bases and J by 5 bases, and 16 bases separated the two germline ends. This record belongs to a study of post-analysis software for immune sequencing data. The study's findings and limits: Roughly 5 TRBV segments (TRBV5-6, TRBV5-1 and TRBV20-1 among them) occurred more frequently in patients than in controls.

TCR beta cDNA libraries included unique molecular identifiers. MiXCR was run by TCRdb on the PCR reads, yielding one entry per CDR3 protein. The sample lists some 260,000 distinct CDR3 sequences, 36% occurring once. The sample taken for sequencing was blood. The sequence came from a girl aged 5-17 years with multiple sclerosis. The rearrangement joins TRBV7-2 to TRBJ1-1; D call uncertain. CDR3 DNA: TGTGCCAGCAGTCTCCTCGGCAGAGGAACTGAAGCTTTCTTT. Protein: CASSLLGRGTEAFF.